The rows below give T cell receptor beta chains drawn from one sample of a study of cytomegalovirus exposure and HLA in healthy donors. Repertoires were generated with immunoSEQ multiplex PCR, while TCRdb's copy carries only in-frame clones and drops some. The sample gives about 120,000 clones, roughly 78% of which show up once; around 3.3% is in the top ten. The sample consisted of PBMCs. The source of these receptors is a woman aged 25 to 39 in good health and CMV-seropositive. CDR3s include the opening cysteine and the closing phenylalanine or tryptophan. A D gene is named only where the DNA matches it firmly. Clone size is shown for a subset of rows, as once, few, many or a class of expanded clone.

cdr3_nt: TGTGCCAGCAGGGGCGGGGCTAACTATGGCTACACCTTC
cdr3_aa: CASRGGANYGYTF
cdr3_length: 13
clone_size: -
d_call: -
v_call: TRBV9
j_call: TRBJ1-2

cdr3_nt: TGCGCCAGCAGCCAAGATCAGGGGAACGGCTACGAGCAGTACTTC
cdr3_aa: CASSQDQGNGYEQYF
cdr3_length: 15
clone_size: -
d_call: -
v_call: TRBV4-3
j_call: TRBJ2-7

cdr3_nt: TGCGCCAGCAGCCCCCTAGCGGGGGTTCAAGAGACCCAGTACTTC
cdr3_aa: CASSPLAGVQETQYF
cdr3_length: 15
clone_size: -
d_call: TRBD2
v_call: TRBV5-1
j_call: TRBJ2-5

cdr3_nt: TGTGCCAGCAGCGTATCAAACTCGCCAGGCTCTGGAAACACCATATATTTT
cdr3_aa: CASSVSNSPGSGNTIYF
cdr3_length: 17
clone_size: -
d_call: -
v_call: TRBV9
j_call: TRBJ1-3

cdr3_nt: TGTGCCAGCAGCCGGGTCTGGCTAGCGGGGGGGTTTGCGTTCTTC
cdr3_aa: CASSRVWLAGGFAFF
cdr3_length: 15
clone_size: -
d_call: TRBD2
v_call: TRBV5-6
j_call: TRBJ2-1

cdr3_nt: TGCGCCAGCAGCCAACAGACAGGGGGCGGCTACGAGCAGTACTTC
cdr3_aa: CASSQQTGGGYEQYF
cdr3_length: 15
clone_size: once
d_call: TRBD1
v_call: TRBV4-1
j_call: TRBJ2-7

cdr3_nt: TGTGCCAGCAGCCCCCAGGGGGCGAGGAGTTCACCCCTCCACTTT
cdr3_aa: CASSPQGARSSPLHF
cdr3_length: 15
clone_size: -
d_call: TRBD1
v_call: TRBV14
j_call: TRBJ1-6

cdr3_nt: TGTGCCAGTAGTAACCCCACTAGCGGGGGGGAAGATACGCAGTATTTT
cdr3_aa: CASSNPTSGGEDTQYF
cdr3_length: 16
clone_size: few
d_call: TRBD2
v_call: TRBV19
j_call: TRBJ2-3

cdr3_nt: TGTGCCAGCAGCTTATCCCCCGTTTTGACAGCCGGCGGGACCCAGTACTTC
cdr3_aa: CASSLSPVLTAGGTQYF
cdr3_length: 17
clone_size: -
d_call: -
v_call: TRBV7-6
j_call: TRBJ2-5

cdr3_nt: TGCGCCAGCAGCCTAAGCCCGGGGGGAAGGACTGGAAACACCATATATTTT
cdr3_aa: CASSLSPGGRTGNTIYF
cdr3_length: 17
clone_size: -
d_call: -
v_call: TRBV4-1
j_call: TRBJ1-3

cdr3_nt: TGTGCCAGCAGCGCCGTGCTGGAGGGTCGAGGAGCTTTCTTT
cdr3_aa: CASSAVLEGRGAFF
cdr3_length: 14
clone_size: once
d_call: -
v_call: TRBV7-6
j_call: TRBJ1-1

cdr3_nt: TGTGCCAGCAGCCCCCGGGTAGCGGGAGAACACGAGCAGTACTTC
cdr3_aa: CASSPRVAGEHEQYF
cdr3_length: 15
clone_size: -
d_call: TRBD2
v_call: TRBV13
j_call: TRBJ2-7